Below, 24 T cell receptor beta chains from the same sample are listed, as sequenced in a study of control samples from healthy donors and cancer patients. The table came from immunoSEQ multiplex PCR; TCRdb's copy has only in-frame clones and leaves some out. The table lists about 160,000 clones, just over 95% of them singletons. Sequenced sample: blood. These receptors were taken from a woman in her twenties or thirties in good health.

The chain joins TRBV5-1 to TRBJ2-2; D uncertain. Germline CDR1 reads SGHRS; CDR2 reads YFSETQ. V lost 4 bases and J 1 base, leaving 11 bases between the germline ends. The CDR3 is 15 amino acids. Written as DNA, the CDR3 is TGCGCCAGCAGCCCGAGGACGGGGAACACCGGGGAGCTGTTTTTT. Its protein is CASSPRTGNTGELFF.

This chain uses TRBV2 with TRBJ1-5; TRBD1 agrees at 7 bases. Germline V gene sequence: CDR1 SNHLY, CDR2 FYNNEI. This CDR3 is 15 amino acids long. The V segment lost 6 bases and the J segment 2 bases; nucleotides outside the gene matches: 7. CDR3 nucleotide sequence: TGTGCCAGCAGCCGCGCCGACAGGGGCAATCAGCCCCAGCATTTT. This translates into CASSRADRGNQPQHF.

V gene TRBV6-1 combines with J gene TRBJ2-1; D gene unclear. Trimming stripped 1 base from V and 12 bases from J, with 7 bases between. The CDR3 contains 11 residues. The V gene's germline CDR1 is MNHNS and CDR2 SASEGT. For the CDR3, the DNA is TGTGCCAGCAGTGAAGGTCCTGGGCAGTTCTTC. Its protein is CASSEGPGQFF.

This CDR3 reads CATSDLSWGVSPYEQYF. The CDR3 DNA follows: TGTGCCACCAGTGATTTGAGTTGGGGGGTCTCCCCCTACGAGCAGTACTTC. The chain links TRBV24-1 to TRBJ2-7; D is perhaps TRBD2 (6 bases). V lost 0 bases and J 2 bases, leaving 16 bases between the germline ends. Germline values: CDR1 KGHDR, CDR2 SFDVKD. This CDR3 has 17 residues.

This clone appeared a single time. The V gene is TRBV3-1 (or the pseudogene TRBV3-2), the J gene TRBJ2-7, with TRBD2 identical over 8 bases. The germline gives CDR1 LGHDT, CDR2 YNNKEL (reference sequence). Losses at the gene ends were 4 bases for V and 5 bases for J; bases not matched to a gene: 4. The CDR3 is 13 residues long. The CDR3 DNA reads TGTGCCAGCAGCCTAACTAGCGGTAACGAGCAGTACTTC. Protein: CASSLTSGNEQYF.

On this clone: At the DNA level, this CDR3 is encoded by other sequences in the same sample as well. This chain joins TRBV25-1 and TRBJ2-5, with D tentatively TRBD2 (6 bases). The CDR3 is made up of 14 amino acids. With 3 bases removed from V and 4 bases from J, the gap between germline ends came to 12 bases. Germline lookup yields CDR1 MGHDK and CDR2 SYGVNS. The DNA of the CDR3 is TGTGCCAGCAGTGAGCGGGGAGGTATAGAGACCCAGTACTTC. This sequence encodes CASSERGGIETQYF.

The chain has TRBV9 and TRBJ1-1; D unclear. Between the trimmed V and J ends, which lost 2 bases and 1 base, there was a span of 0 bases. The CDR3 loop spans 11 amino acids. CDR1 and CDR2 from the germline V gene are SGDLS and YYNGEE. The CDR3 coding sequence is TGTGCCAGCAGCGTGAACACTGAAGCTTTCTTT. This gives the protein CASSVNTEAFF.

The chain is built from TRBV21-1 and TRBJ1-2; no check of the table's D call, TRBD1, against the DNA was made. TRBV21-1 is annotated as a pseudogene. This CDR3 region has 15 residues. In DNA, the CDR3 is TGTGCCAGCAGCAAAGTGGAGACAGGTGACTATGGCTACACCTTC. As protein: CASSKVETGDYGYTF.

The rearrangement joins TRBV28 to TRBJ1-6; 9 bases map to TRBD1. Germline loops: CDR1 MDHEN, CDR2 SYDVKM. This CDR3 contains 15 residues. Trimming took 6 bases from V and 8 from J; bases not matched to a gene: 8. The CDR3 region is CASRDATGGDSPLHF. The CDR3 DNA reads TGTGCCAGCAGGGATGCAACAGGGGGCGATTCACCCCTCCACTTT.

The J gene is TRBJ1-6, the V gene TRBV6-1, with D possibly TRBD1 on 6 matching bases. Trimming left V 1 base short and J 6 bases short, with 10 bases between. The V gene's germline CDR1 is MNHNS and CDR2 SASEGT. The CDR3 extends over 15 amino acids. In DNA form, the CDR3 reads TGTGCCAGCAGTGAAGGGGCAGGGGTTAATTCACCCCTCCACTTT. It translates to CASSEGAGVNSPLHF.

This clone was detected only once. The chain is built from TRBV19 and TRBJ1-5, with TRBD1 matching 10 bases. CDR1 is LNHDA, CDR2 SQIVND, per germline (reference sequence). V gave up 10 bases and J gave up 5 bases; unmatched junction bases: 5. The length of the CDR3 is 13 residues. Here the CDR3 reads CATKGQGYQPQHF. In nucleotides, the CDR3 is TGTGCCACCAAGGGACAGGGGTATCAGCCCCAGCATTTT.

CDR3 coding DNA: TGCGCCAGCAGCCAAGAAAACAGGGGAACCTACGAGCAGTACTTC. Its protein product is CASSQENRGTYEQYF. The chain links TRBV4-1 to TRBJ2-7, with 7 positions matching TRBD1. CDR3 length equals 15 residues. The germline gives CDR1 MGHRA, CDR2 YSYEKL. Trimming removed 0 bases from V and 2 bases from J; junction bases left unmatched: 4.

Written as DNA, the CDR3 is TGCGCCAGCAGTGAGACCGGGGCATCTCCTGGAAACACCATATATTTT. Its protein product is CASSETGASPGNTIYF. V gene TRBV10-2 combines with J gene TRBJ1-3; TRBD1 is a possible D gene (5 bases). Germline assignment: CDR1 WSHSY and CDR2 SAAADI. Trimming removed 2 bases from V and 2 bases from J, with 13 bases in between. The CDR3 extends over 16 amino acids.

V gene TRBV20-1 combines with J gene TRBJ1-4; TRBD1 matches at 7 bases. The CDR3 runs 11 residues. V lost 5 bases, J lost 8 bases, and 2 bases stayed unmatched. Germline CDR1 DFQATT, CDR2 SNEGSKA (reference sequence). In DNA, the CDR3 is TGCAGTGCTCTGGGACAGGAAAAACTGTTTTTT. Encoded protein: CSALGQEKLFF.

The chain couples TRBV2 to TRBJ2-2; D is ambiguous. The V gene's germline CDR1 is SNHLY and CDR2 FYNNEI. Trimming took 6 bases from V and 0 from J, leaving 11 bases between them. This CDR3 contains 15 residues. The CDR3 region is CASRNTDSNTGELFF. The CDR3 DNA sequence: TGTGCCAGCAGGAATACAGATTCGAACACCGGGGAGCTGTTTTTT.

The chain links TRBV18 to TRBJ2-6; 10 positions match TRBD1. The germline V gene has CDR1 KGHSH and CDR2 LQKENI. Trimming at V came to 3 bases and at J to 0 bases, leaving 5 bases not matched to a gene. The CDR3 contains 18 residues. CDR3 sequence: CASSPLGTGASGANVLTF. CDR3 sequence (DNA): TGTGCCAGCTCACCCCTCGGGACAGGGGCCTCTGGGGCCAACGTCCTGACTTTC. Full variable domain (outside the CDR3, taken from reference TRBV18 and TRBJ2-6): NAGVMQNPRHLVRRRGQEARLRCSPMKGHSHVYWYRQLPEEGLKFMVYLQKENIIDESGMPKERFSAEFPKEGPSILRIQQVVRGDSAAYFCASSPLGTGASGANVLTFGAGSRLTVL.

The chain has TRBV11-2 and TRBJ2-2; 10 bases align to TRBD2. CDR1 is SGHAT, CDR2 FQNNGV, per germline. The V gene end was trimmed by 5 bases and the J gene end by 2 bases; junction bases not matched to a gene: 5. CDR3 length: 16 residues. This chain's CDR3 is CASSHTSGDNTGELFF. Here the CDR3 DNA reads TGTGCCAGCAGCCATACTAGCGGGGACAACACCGGGGAGCTGTTTTTT.

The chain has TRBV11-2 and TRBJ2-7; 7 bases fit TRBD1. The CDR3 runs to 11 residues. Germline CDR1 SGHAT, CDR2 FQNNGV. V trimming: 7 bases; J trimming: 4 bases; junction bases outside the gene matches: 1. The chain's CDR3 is CASTGGYEQYF. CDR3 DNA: TGTGCCAGCACAGGGGGTTACGAGCAGTACTTC. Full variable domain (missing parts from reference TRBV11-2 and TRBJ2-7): EAGVAQSPRYKIIEKRQSVAFWCNPISGHATLYWYQQILGQGPKLLIQFQNNGVVDDSQLPKDRFSAERLKGVDSTLKIQPAKLEDSAVYLCASTGGYEQYFGPGTRLTVT.

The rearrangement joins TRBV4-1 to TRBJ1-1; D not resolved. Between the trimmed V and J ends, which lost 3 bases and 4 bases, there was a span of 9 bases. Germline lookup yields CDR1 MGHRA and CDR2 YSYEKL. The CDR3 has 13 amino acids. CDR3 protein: CASSQVGTTEAFF. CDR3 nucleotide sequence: TGCGCCAGCAGCCAGGTAGGAACCACTGAAGCTTTCTTT.

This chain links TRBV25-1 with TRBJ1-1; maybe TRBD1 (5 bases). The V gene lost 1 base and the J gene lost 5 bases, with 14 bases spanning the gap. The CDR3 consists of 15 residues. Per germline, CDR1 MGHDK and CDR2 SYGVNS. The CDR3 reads CASSEFGAVRTEAFF. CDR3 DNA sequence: TGTGCCAGCAGTGAATTTGGGGCGGTACGGACTGAAGCTTTCTTT.

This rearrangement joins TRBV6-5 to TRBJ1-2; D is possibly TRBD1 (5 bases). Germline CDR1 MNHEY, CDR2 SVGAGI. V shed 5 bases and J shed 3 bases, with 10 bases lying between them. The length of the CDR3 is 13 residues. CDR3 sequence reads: CASSPQGYYGYTF. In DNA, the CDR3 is TGTGCCAGCAGTCCGCAGGGCTACTATGGCTACACCTTC.

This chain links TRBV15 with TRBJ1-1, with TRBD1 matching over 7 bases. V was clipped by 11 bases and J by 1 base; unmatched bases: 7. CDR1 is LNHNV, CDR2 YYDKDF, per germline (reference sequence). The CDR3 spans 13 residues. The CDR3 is CASRGQWNTEAFF. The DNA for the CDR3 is TGTGCCTCCCGGGGACAGTGGAACACTGAAGCTTTCTTT.

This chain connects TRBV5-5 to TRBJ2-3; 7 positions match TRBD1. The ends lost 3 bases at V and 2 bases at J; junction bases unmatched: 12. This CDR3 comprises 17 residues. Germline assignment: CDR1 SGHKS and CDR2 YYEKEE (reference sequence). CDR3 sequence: CASSSVPGQHPTDTQYF. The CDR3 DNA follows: TGTGCCAGCAGCTCAGTGCCGGGACAGCATCCCACAGATACGCAGTATTTT.

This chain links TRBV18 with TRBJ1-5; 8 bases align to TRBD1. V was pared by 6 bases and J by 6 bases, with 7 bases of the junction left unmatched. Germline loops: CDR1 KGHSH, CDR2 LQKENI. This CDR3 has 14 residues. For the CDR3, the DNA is TGTGCCAGCTCTCCTGGACAGGGCGGTCAGCCCCAGCATTTT. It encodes CASSPGQGGQPQHF.